This T cell receptor beta chain derives from a study of graft-versus-host responses after intestinal transplantation. Findings and caveats of the study: Peak levels of circulating GvH clones tracked with early post-transplant HvG declines.

Data came from immunoSEQ multiplex PCR; TCRdb stores just in-frame clones and leaves some out. Counted here are 85,000 to 100,000 clones, 80% to 95% occurring once; the ten biggest clones make up 0.15% to 0.2%. Comment on this clone: Its antigen is not identified.

This CDR3 contains 15 residues. V lost 3 bases to trimming and J lost 3 bases, with 14 bases between them. Germline V gene data show CDR1 as SGHTA and CDR2 as FQGTGA. The sequences come from unstimulated CD4+ T cells sorted from spleen or lymph node cells, collected before intestinal transplant. The V and J genes are TRBV7-3 and TRBJ1-1; D is possibly TRBD1 (6 bases). The receptor comes from a human donor who received an intestinal transplant. In DNA form, the CDR3 reads TGTGCCAGCAGCTTGACAGGATCCCCGGACACTGAAGCTTTCTTT. It is translated as CASSLTGSPDTEAFF. The full variable domain, in which reference TRBV7-3 and TRBJ1-1 provide the parts outside the CDR3, is GAGVSQTPSNKVTEKGKYVELRCDPISGHTALYWYRQSLGQGPEFLIYFQGTGAADDSGLPNDRFFAVRPEGSVSTLKIQRTERGDSAVYLCASSLTGSPDTEAFFGQGTRLTVV.